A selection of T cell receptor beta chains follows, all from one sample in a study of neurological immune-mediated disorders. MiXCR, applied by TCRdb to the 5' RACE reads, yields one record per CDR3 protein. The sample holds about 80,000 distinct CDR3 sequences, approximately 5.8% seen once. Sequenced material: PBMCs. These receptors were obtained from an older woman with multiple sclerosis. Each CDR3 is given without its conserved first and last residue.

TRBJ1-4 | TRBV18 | ASSNRNVPNEKLF
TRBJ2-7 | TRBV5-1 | ASSRRSGNEQY
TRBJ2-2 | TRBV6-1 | ASSPGTMNTGELF
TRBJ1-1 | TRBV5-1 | ASSLAGVGNTEAF
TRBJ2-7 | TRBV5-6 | ASSPQGAQQY
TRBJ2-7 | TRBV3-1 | ASSHIAGDTRSSYEQY
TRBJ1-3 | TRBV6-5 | ASSARQGNSGNTIY
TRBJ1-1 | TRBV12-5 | ASGLEAGTEAF
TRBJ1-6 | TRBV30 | AWSVQADLNSPLH
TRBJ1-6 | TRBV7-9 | ASSLSGGDSPLH
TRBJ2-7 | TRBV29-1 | SVSDSYEQY
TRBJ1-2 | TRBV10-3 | AISGQGVGYT
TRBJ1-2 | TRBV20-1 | SAPGGQGNYGYT
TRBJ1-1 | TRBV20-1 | SAYRAVTEAF
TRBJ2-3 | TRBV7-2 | ASKDGASTDTQY
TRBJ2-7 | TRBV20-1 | SGGAGSNTYEQY
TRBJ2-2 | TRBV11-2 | ASSPRTGTNTGELF
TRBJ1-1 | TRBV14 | ASSRRAPGTEAF
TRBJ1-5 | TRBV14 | ASSQQGNQPQH
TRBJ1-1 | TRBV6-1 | ASILYTEAF
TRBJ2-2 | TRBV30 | ASRRGANTGELF
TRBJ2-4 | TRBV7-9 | ASSLWASVGKVRDKNIQY
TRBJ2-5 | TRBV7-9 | ASSLSSQGAWEETQY
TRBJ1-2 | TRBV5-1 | ASSIQGAGGYT
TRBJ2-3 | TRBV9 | ASGIAGATDTQY
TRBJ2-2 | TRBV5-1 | ASSLATGQLF
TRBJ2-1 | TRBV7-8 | ASSLRDSGLTTEQF
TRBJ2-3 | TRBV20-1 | SARITSFTDTQY
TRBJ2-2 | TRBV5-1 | ASSKEASTGELF
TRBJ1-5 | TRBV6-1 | ASRSDRVQPQH
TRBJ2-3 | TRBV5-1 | ASRGWTSETDTQY
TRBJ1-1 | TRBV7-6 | ASSLLDMNTEAF
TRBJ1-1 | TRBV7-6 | ASSRQGYTEAF
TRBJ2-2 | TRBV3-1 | ASSFFGGANTGELF
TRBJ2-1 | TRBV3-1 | ASSQWTGGYYNEQF
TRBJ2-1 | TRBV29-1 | SVEGGTANNNEQF
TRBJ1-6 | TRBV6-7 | ASSNIQGVAGDSPLH
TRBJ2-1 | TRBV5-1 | ASSSRGQWDEQF
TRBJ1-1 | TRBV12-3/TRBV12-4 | ASSPRRRGETEAF
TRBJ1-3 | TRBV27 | ASNPAGNTIY
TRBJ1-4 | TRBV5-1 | ASSVTGGREKLF
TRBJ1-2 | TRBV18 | ASSPPTRDGYT
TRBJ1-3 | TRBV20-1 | SARVRTVSGNTIY
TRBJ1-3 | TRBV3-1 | ASSHPDGNTIY
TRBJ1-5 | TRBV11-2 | ASSQGPRNQPQH
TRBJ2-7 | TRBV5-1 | ASSLTGIDYEQY
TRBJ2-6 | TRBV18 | AGSTSSGSNVLT